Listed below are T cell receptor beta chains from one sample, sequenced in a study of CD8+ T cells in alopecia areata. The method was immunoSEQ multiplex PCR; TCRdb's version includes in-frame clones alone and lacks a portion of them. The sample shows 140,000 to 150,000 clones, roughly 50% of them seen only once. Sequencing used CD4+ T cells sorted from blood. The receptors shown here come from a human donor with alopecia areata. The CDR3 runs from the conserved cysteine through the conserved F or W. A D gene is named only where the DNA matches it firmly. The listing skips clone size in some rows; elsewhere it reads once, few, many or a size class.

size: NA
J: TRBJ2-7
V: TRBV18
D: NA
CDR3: CASSPKDGAYEQYF
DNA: TGTGCCAGCTCACCAAAAGACGGAGCCTACGAGCAGTACTTC

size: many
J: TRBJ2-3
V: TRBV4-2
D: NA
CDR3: CASSQGSSRDTQYF
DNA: TGTGCCAGCAGCCAAGGTAGCTCGAGAGATACGCAGTATTTT

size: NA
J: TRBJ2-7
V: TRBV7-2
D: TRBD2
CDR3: CASSPGRGNEQYF
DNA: TGTGCCAGCAGCCCAGGGCGGGGGAACGAGCAGTACTTC

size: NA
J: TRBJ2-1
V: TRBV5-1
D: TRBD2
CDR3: CASSLAGLAGGEQFF
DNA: TGCGCCAGCAGCTTGGCCGGACTAGCGGGCGGTGAGCAGTTCTTC

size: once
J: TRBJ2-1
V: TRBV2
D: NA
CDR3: CASSVGDNEQFF
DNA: TGTGCCAGCAGTGTGGGGGACAATGAGCAGTTCTTC

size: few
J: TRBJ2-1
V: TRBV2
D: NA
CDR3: CASSLSWDNEQFF
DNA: TGTGCCAGCAGTTTAAGTTGGGACAATGAGCAGTTCTTC

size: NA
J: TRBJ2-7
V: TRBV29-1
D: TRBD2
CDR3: CSVGRRSGSYPYEQYF
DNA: TGCAGCGTTGGAAGGAGGAGCGGGAGCTACCCCTACGAGCAGTACTTC

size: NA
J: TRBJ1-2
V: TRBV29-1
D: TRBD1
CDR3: CSVGQGFNYGYTF
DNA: TGCAGCGTGGGACAGGGGTTTAACTATGGCTACACCTTC

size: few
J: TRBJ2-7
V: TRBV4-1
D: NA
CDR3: CASSPPTGDEQYF
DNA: TGCGCCAGCAGCCCCCCTACGGGGGACGAGCAGTACTTC

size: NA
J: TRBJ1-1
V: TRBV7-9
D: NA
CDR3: CASSFRDAKNTEAFF
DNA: TGTGCCAGCAGCTTCCGGGACGCCAAGAACACTGAAGCTTTCTTT

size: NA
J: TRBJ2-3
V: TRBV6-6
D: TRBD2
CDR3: CASSSGLAGGEDTQYF
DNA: TGTGCCAGCAGTTCGGGACTAGCGGGAGGGGAAGATACGCAGTATTTT

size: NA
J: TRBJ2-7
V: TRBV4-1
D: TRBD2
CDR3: CASSQGTSGREEQYF
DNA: TGCGCCAGCAGCCAAGGGACTAGCGGGAGGGAAGAGCAGTACTTC

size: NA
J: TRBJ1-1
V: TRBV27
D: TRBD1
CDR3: CASSLETGITEAFF
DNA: TGTGCCAGCAGTTTGGAGACAGGGATTACTGAAGCTTTCTTT

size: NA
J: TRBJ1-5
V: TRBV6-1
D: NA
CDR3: CASRSTGPSNQPQHF
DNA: TGTGCCAGCAGGTCGACAGGCCCCAGCAATCAGCCCCAGCATTTT

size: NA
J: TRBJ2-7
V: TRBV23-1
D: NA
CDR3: CASSQGMIRTYEWYF
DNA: TGCGCCAGCAGTCAGGGGATGATTAGGACGTACGAGTGGTACTTC

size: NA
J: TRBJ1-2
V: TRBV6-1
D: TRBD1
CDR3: CASSIDRDTYGYTF
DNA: TGTGCCAGCAGTATCGACAGGGATACGTATGGCTACACCTTC

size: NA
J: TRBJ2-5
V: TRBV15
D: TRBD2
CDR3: CATSTRTSGRITETQYF
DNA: TGTGCCACCAGCACAAGGACTAGCGGGAGAATCACTGAGACCCAGTACTTC

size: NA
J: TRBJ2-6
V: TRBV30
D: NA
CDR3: CAWRDGYSGANVLTF
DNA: TGTGCCTGGAGGGACGGGTACTCTGGGGCCAACGTCCTGACTTTC

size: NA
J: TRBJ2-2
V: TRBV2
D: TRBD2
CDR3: CASSLSGSTGELFF
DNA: TGTGCCAGCAGTTTGAGCGGGAGCACCGGGGAGCTGTTTTTT

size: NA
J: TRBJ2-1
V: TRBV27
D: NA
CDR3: CASSPRGMFGDEQFF
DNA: TGTGCCAGCAGTCCTCGCGGCATGTTCGGCGATGAGCAGTTCTTC

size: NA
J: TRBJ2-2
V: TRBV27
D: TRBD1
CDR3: CASSQDRGPGELFF
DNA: TGTGCCAGCAGTCAAGACAGGGGGCCCGGGGAGCTGTTTTTT

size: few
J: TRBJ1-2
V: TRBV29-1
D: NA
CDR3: CSVDEEGRANYGYTF
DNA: TGCAGCGTTGACGAGGAGGGGAGGGCGAACTATGGCTACACCTTC

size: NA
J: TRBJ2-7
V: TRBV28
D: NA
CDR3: CASRRESYEQYF
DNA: TGTGCCAGCAGACGGGAATCCTACGAGCAGTACTTC

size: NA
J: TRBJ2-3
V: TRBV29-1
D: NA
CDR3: CSVDGRRTDTQYF
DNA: TGCAGCGTTGACGGGAGACGGACAGATACGCAGTATTTT

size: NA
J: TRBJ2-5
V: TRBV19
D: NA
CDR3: CASGQSLGRETQYF
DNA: TGTGCCAGTGGACAGTCTTTGGGGAGAGAGACCCAGTACTTC

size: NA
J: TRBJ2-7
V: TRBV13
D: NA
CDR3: CASSLDYEQYF
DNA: TGTGCCAGCAGCTTAGACTACGAGCAGTACTTC

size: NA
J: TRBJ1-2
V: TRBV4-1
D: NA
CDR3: CASSQDPRDTYGYTF
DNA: TGCGCCAGCAGCCAAGATCCCAGGGATACCTATGGCTACACCTTC

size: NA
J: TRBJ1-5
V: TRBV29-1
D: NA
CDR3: CSVAGQYSNQPQHF
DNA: TGCAGCGTTGCTGGACAATATAGCAATCAGCCCCAGCATTTT

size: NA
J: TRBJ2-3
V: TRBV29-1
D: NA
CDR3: CSVGGLSTDTQYF
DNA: TGCAGCGTTGGGGGACTGAGCACAGATACGCAGTATTTT

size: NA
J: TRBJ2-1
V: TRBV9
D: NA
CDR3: CASSVATRSDEQFF
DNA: TGTGCCAGCAGCGTAGCGACTCGTTCGGATGAGCAGTTCTTC

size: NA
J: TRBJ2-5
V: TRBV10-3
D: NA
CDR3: CAISPEETTQYF
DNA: TGTGCCATCAGTCCCGAAGAGACGACCCAGTACTTC

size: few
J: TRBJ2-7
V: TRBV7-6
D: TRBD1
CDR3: CASSNRDRGYEQYF
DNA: TGTGCCAGCAGCAACCGGGACAGGGGCTACGAGCAGTACTTC